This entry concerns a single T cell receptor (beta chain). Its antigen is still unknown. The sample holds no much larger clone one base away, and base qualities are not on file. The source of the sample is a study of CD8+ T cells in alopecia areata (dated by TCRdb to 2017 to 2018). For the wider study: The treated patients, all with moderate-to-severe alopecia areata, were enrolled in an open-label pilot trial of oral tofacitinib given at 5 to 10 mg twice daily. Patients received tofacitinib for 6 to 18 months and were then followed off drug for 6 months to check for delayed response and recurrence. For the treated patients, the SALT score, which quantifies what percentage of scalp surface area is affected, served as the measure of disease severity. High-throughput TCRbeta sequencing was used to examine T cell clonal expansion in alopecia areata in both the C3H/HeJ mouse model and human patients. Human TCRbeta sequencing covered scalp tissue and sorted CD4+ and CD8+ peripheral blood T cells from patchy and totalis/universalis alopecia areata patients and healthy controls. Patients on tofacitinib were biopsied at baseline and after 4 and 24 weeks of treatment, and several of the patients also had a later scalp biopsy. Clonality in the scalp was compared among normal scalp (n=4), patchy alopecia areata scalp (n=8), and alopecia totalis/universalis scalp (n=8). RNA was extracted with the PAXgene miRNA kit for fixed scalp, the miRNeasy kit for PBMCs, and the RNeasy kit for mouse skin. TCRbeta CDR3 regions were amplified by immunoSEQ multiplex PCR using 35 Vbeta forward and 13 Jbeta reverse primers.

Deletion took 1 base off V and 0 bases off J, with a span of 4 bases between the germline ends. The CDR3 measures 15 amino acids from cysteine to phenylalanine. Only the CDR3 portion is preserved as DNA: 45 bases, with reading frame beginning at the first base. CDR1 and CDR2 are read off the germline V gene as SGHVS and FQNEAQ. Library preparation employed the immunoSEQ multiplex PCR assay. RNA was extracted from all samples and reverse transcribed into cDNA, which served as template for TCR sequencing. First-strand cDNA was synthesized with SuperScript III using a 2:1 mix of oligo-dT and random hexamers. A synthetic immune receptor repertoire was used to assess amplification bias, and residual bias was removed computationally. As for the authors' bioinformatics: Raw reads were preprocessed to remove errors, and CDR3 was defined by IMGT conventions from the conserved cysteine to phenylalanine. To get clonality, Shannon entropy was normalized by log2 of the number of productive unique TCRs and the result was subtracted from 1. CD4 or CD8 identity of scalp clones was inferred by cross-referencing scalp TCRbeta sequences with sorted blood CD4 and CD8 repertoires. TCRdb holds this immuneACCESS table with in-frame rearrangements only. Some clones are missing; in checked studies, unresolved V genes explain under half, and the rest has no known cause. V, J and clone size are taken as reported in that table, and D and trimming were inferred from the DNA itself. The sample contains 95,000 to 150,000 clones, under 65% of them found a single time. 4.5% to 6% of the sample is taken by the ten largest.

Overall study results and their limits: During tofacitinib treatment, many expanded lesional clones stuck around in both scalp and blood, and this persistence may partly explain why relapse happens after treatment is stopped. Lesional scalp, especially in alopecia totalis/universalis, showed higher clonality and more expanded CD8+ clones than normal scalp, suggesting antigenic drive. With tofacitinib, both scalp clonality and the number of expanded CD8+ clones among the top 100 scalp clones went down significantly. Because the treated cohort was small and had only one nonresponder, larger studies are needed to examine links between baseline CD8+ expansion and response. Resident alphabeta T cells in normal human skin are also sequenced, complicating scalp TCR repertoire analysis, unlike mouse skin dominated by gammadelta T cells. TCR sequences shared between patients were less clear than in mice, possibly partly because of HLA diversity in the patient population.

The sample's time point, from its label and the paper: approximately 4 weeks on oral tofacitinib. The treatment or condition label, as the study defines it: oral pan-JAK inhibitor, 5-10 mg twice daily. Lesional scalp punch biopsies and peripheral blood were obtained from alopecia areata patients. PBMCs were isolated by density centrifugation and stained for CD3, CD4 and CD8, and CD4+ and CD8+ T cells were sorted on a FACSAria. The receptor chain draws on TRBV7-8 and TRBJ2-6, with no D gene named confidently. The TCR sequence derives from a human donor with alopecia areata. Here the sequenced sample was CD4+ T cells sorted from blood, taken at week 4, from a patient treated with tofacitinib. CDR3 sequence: CASSLGRSGANVLTF. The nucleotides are TGTGCCAGCAGCTTAGGTCGCTCTGGGGCCAACGTCCTGACTTTC.